The clone carrying this T cell receptor beta chain was seen more than once but under ten times. Its cognate antigen is unknown. The time point is: persistent/refractory GD, antithyroid drugs over 5 years with positive TRAb. The TCR library was made from RNA that had been extracted from PBMCs in TRIzol. These data come from a study of regulatory T cells in long-lasting Graves disease. Study overall: Positivity for TSH receptor antibodies plus over 5 years of antithyroid drugs meant persistent Graves' disease.

Broader study findings: Owing to a sample size that was small, accuracy may have been reduced. Persistent disease favored TRBV28, TRBJ1-2 and TRBJ2-5.

The TCR beta library used iRepertoire HTBI primers with Arm-PCR amplification of CDR3. Authors' analysis steps: Segment identification across samples yielded 50 to 80 TRBV and approximately 15 TRBJ segments. MiXCR, run by TCRdb on the multiplex PCR reads, gives a single entry per CDR3 protein. The authors' filters were not applied to this entry. The sample contains fewer than 550,000 distinct CDR3 sequences, roughly 21% of which appear only once. V dropped 0 bases and J dropped 4; count of bases not matched to a gene: 8. The CDR3 loop spans 16 amino acids. The chain employs TRBV12-3 or TRBV12-4 and TRBJ2-7, with 8 bases fitting TRBD1. The clonotype originates from a female donor with Graves disease. The sequencing here drew on peripheral blood mononuclear cells (PBMCs), taken when the disease was refractory, from a patient treated with antithyroid drugs. CDR3 in amino acids: CASSLAEQGARYEQYF. CDR3 bases: TGTGCCAGCAGTTTAGCGGAGCAGGGGGCTCGATACGAGCAGTACTTC.